Listed below are T cell receptor beta chains from one sample, sequenced in a study of blood T cell repertoires in COVID-19. Here immunoSEQ multiplex PCR was the method, and the copy in TCRdb shows in-frame clones only, minus some. The table has about 110,000 clones, over 70% seen once. The specimen was peripheral blood. Source of these receptors: a woman in her 70s with acute or convalescent COVID-19. The CDR3 runs from the conserved cysteine through the conserved F or W. D genes are given only for firm matches. Size is stated for part of the rows, as once, few or many counts, or as a class when the clone is expanded.

d_gene	abundance	v_gene	j_gene	CDR3nt	CDR3aa
-	few	TRBV6-5	TRBJ1-6	TGTGCCAGCAGTTCCACGGGGAGGGAAGATTCACCCCTCCACTTT	CASSSTGREDSPLHF
TRBD1	-	TRBV27	TRBJ2-1	TGTGCCAGCAGTCCATATGGGACAGCCAGTAACAATGAGCAGTTCTTC	CASSPYGTASNNEQFF
TRBD1	few	TRBV7-8	TRBJ1-3	TGTGCCAGCAGCTTAAGGGGACAGATTTTAGGGAACACCATATATTTT	CASSLRGQILGNTIYF
TRBD2	-	TRBV7-9	TRBJ2-1	TGTGCCAGCAGCTTATCGGGACTAGCGGGAGCGTACTACAATGAGCAGTTCTTC	CASSLSGLAGAYYNEQFF
TRBD1	-	TRBV19	TRBJ1-4	TGTGCCAGCAACGAGGGACAGGGCGCAACTAATGAAAAACTGTTTTTT	CASNEGQGATNEKLFF
-	-	TRBV6-5	TRBJ2-3	TGTGCCAGCAGTCCGACAGCGACAGATACGCAGTATTTT	CASSPTATDTQYF
-	-	TRBV9	TRBJ2-7	TGTGCCAGCAGCGAACTCGACTCTATCCACTCCTACGAGCAGTACTTC	CASSELDSIHSYEQYF
TRBD1	-	TRBV20-1	TRBJ1-1	TGCATGCTGGACAGGGGGCAGGCAGCTTTCTTT	CMLDRGQAAFF
-	-	TRBV4-2	TRBJ1-2	TGTGCCAGCAGCCAAGATGAGGGAATCACCTTC	CASSQDEGITF
TRBD2	-	TRBV7-2	TRBJ2-3	TGTGCCAGCAGCTTAACGTACCGGGGGGAGACAGATACGCAGTATTTT	CASSLTYRGETDTQYF
TRBD2	-	TRBV6-5	TRBJ2-1	TGTGCCAGCAGTTACCTATTAGCGGGGGCTTACAATGAGCAGTTCTTC	CASSYLLAGAYNEQFF
TRBD1	-	TRBV11-3	TRBJ2-3	TGTGCCAGCAGCGCCGGACAGGGGGCGACGGATACGCAGTATTTT	CASSAGQGATDTQYF
TRBD1	-	TRBV28	TRBJ1-6	TGTGCCAGCAGTTTACCACCCGGGACAGTTTCACCCCTCCACTTT	CASSLPPGTVSPLHF
-	-	TRBV3-1/TRBV3-2	TRBJ2-1	TGTGCCAGCAGCGACGAGGTCTACAATGAGCAGTTCTTC	CASSDEVYNEQFF
TRBD2	-	TRBV5-1	TRBJ2-2	TGCGCCAGCAGCTTAAGACTAGCGGGCAACACCGGGGAGCTGTTTTTT	CASSLRLAGNTGELFF
TRBD1	-	TRBV19	TRBJ1-4	TGTGCCAGTAATGAGCAGGGGGCTAAGGGTGAAAAACTGTTTTTT	CASNEQGAKGEKLFF
TRBD1	-	TRBV3-1/TRBV3-2	TRBJ1-1	TGTGCCAGCAGCTCTCGGACAGGGGAGAACACTGAAGCTTTCTTT	CASSSRTGENTEAFF
TRBD1	few	TRBV7-8	TRBJ1-2	TGTGCCAGCAGCTTAGCCGGACAGGACTATGGCTACACCTTC	CASSLAGQDYGYTF
-	-	TRBV5-6	TRBJ2-1	TGTGCCAGCAGCTTGGACAGGATCTACAATGAGCAGTTCTTC	CASSLDRIYNEQFF
-	-	TRBV29-1	TRBJ2-7	TGCAGCGTTGTAAGCGGCCCCTACGAGCAGTACTTC	CSVVSGPYEQYF
TRBD2	-	TRBV5-1	TRBJ2-1	TGCGCCAGCAGCTCCAGGACTACTAGCGGGGGGTACAATGAGCAGTTCTTC	CASSSRTTSGGYNEQFF
TRBD2	-	TRBV6-4	TRBJ2-3	TGTGCCAGCAGCCCTAGCGGATTATCTAGCACAGATACGCAGTATTTT	CASSPSGLSSTDTQYF